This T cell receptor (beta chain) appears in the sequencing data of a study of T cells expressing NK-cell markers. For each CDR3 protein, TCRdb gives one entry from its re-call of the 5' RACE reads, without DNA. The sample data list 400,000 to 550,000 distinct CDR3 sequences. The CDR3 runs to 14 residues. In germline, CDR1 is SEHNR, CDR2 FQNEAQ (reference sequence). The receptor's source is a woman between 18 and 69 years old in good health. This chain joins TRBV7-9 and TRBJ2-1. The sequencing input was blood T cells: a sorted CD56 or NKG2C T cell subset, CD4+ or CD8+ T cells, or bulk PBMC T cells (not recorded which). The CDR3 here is CASSSVGQLNEQFF.